Listed below are T cell receptor beta chains from one sample, sequenced in a study of blood T cell repertoires in COVID-19. Assay: immunoSEQ multiplex PCR; the TCRdb copy retains only in-frame clones and omits some. The sample consists of about 230,000 clones, roughly 89% of them appearing once. Sequenced material: PBMCs or T cells enriched from blood (not recorded which). The receptors derive from a woman between 25 and 40 years old with acute COVID-19. The CDR3 runs from the conserved cysteine through the conserved F or W. A D gene is named only where the DNA matches it firmly. Clone size is shown for a subset of rows, as once, few, many or a class of expanded clone.

TRBD1	TRBV25-1	-	TRBJ2-3	CASSGDRGPDTQYF	TGTGCCAGCAGTGGGGACAGGGGTCCAGATACGCAGTATTTT
-	TRBV12-3/TRBV12-4	once	TRBJ2-1	CASSVGGNNEQFF	TGTGCCAGCAGCGTAGGAGGCAACAATGAGCAGTTCTTC
-	TRBV2	-	TRBJ1-1	CASTVILPGHLNTEAFF	TGTGCCAGCACAGTTATCCTCCCAGGGCACTTGAACACTGAAGCTTTCTTT
-	TRBV4-2	-	TRBJ1-1	CASSQDSGVAGWTEAFF	TGTGCCAGCAGCCAAGATAGTGGGGTCGCAGGGTGGACTGAAGCTTTCTTT
TRBD2	TRBV6-6	-	TRBJ2-2	CASSLGLAGGSGGELFF	TGTGCCAGCAGTCTCGGACTAGCGGGGGGGAGTGGCGGGGAGCTGTTTTTT
TRBD1	TRBV10-3	few	TRBJ1-5	CAIRTGVDQPQHF	TGTGCCATCAGAACAGGGGTTGATCAGCCCCAGCATTTT
TRBD1	TRBV25-1	-	TRBJ1-4	CASSGNYRGDNEKLFF	TGTGCCAGCAGTGGCAATTACAGGGGCGATAATGAAAAACTGTTTTTT
TRBD2	TRBV9	-	TRBJ2-1	CASNPLPDILAGDEQFF	TGTGCCAGCAACCCTCTACCCGACATACTAGCGGGTGATGAGCAGTTCTTC
TRBD1	TRBV25-1	many	TRBJ2-2	CASSETRDRGTGELFF	TGTGCCAGCAGTGAGACCCGGGACAGGGGCACCGGGGAGCTGTTTTTT
-	TRBV12-3/TRBV12-4	-	TRBJ1-2	CASSLALGGYTF	TGTGCCAGCAGTTTAGCGCTAGGAGGCTACACCTTC
TRBD1	TRBV18	-	TRBJ1-1	CASSRQGRTEAFF	TGTGCCAGCTCAAGACAGGGGAGGACTGAAGCTTTCTTT
-	TRBV19	-	TRBJ2-2	CASSITGDTGELFF	TGTGCCAGTAGTATTACCGGGGACACCGGGGAGCTGTTTTTT
TRBD1	TRBV6-2/TRBV6-3	-	TRBJ2-1	CASSYSGDRGDYNEQFF	TGTGCCAGCAGTTACTCGGGGGACAGGGGAGACTACAATGAGCAGTTCTTC
-	TRBV5-5	-	TRBJ2-7	CASSLDKTYEQYF	TGTGCCAGCAGCTTGGACAAAACCTACGAGCAGTACTTC
-	TRBV3-1/TRBV3-2	-	TRBJ2-7	CASSQVGQGFVDEQYF	TGTGCCAGCAGCCAAGTTGGGCAGGGGTTTGTCGACGAGCAGTACTTC
TRBD1	TRBV7-9	-	TRBJ1-3	CASSMGQGFGNTIYF	TGTGCCAGCAGCATGGGACAGGGGTTCGGAAACACCATATATTTT
-	TRBV28	-	TRBJ1-1	CASLRPGYTEAFF	TGTGCCAGCCTAAGGCCGGGGTACACTGAAGCTTTCTTT
TRBD1	TRBV5-1	-	TRBJ2-5	CASSLFKGTDILETQYF	TGCGCCAGCAGCTTGTTTAAGGGGACAGATATTTTAGAGACCCAGTACTTC
-	TRBV14	-	TRBJ2-5	CASSQSFETQYF	TGTGCCAGCAGCCAGAGTTTTGAGACCCAGTACTTC
TRBD1	TRBV5-4	-	TRBJ1-6	CASSLGQGALNSPLHF	TGTGCCAGCAGCTTGGGCCAGGGGGCTCTTAATTCACCCCTCCACTTT
TRBD2	TRBV5-1	-	TRBJ2-2	CASRYAGVANTGELFF	TGCGCCAGCAGGTACGCGGGAGTTGCGAACACCGGGGAGCTGTTTTTT
-	TRBV18	-	TRBJ2-1	CASSPQPLRSSYNEQFF	TGTGCCAGCTCACCACAGCCACTAAGGAGCTCCTACAATGAGCAGTTCTTC
TRBD1	TRBV23-1	few	TRBJ1-5	CASSRDRVSNQPQHF	TGCGCCAGCTCAAGGGACAGGGTAAGTAATCAGCCCCAGCATTTT
TRBD1	TRBV5-1	-	TRBJ1-4	CASRRTGGEKLFF	TGCGCCAGCAGGAGGACAGGGGGTGAAAAACTGTTTTTT
TRBD2	TRBV4-1	-	TRBJ2-7	CASSHEVAGISYEQYF	TGCGCCAGCAGCCATGAGGTAGCGGGGATTTCCTACGAGCAGTACTTC
TRBD1	TRBV28	-	TRBJ1-3	CASRTGAATIYF	TGTGCCAGTAGGACAGGGGCGGCCACCATATATTTT
TRBD2	TRBV5-1	once	TRBJ2-1	CASSLGLAGFNEQFF	TGCGCCAGCAGCTTGGGGCTAGCGGGGTTCAATGAGCAGTTCTTC
TRBD2	TRBV5-1	-	TRBJ2-1	CASSLDTSGGAFEQFF	TGCGCCAGCAGCTTGGATACTAGCGGGGGGGCCTTTGAGCAGTTCTTC
TRBD2	TRBV4-1	-	TRBJ2-3	CASSQDPAGADTQYF	TGCGCCAGCAGCCAAGATCCCGCGGGGGCAGATACGCAGTATTTT
TRBD2	TRBV5-4	-	TRBJ2-3	CASSLGPSGGADTQYF	TGTGCCAGCAGCTTGGGCCCTAGCGGGGGGGCAGATACGCAGTATTTT
-	TRBV25-1	-	TRBJ1-1	CASSDPPGGIFF	TGTGCCAGCAGTGACCCCCCCGGGGGTATTTTCTTT
-	TRBV7-9	-	TRBJ1-3	CASSLGGSGNTIYF	TGTGCCAGCAGCCTCGGGGGAAGTGGAAACACCATATATTTT
-	TRBV9	-	TRBJ2-2	CASSPLQGGTGELFF	TGTGCCAGCAGCCCCCTTCAGGGTGGGACCGGGGAGCTGTTTTTT
TRBD1	TRBV4-3	-	TRBJ1-3	CASSQDDSPTGVYGNTIYF	TGCGCCAGCAGCCAAGATGACTCGCCAACAGGGGTCTATGGAAACACCATATATTTT
TRBD1	TRBV27	-	TRBJ1-2	CASSPIGGGGYTF	TGTGCCAGCAGTCCAATAGGGGGCGGGGGCTACACCTTC
TRBD2	TRBV30	-	TRBJ2-1	CAWSRGGRSYNEQFF	TGTGCCTGGAGTCGCGGGGGTCGCTCCTACAATGAGCAGTTCTTC
-	TRBV4-3	once	TRBJ2-1	CASSQGQPDRDEQFF	TGCGCCAGCAGCCAAGGGCAACCGGATCGGGATGAGCAGTTCTTC
-	TRBV5-1	-	TRBJ2-4	CASSLATGQKNIQYF	TGCGCCAGCAGCTTGGCCACGGGACAAAAAAACATTCAGTACTTC
-	TRBV10-1	few	TRBJ2-1	CASRVGGTYNEQFF	TGCGCCAGCAGGGTCGGGGGTACTTACAATGAGCAGTTCTTC
-	TRBV5-4	once	TRBJ2-1	CASSLVKREQFF	TGTGCCAGCAGCTTGGTGAAACGGGAGCAGTTCTTC
TRBD1	TRBV13	-	TRBJ1-4	CASSPGTGGEKLFF	TGTGCCAGCAGCCCCGGGACAGGGGGAGAAAAACTGTTTTTT
-	TRBV18	-	TRBJ2-3	CASSRVLLDTQYF	TGTGCCAGCTCCCGGGTTCTGTTAGATACGCAGTATTTT
-	TRBV28	-	TRBJ1-6	CASSSDSTNSPLHF	TGTGCCAGCAGCTCGGACAGCACTAATTCACCCCTCCACTTT
-	TRBV7-9	once	TRBJ1-2	CASSLDTPSEFGYTF	TGTGCCAGCAGCTTGGACACCCCATCCGAATTTGGCTACACCTTC
-	TRBV7-3	-	TRBJ1-6	CASRKDSLFNSPLHF	TGTGCCAGCAGAAAGGACAGTCTTTTTAATTCACCCCTCCACTTT
-	TRBV27	-	TRBJ1-2	CASSFRQVGYGYTF	TGTGCCAGCAGTTTTCGACAGGTCGGCTATGGCTACACCTTC
-	TRBV6-5	-	TRBJ1-1	CASSYPGGRNEAFF	TGTGCCAGCAGTTACCCGGGAGGAAGGAATGAAGCTTTCTTT
TRBD1	TRBV19	-	TRBJ1-3	CASSPNLDRAGNTIYF	TGTGCCAGTAGTCCGAACCTAGACAGGGCTGGAAACACCATATATTTT
-	TRBV5-1	few	TRBJ2-7	CASKLRQAVDYEQYF	TGCGCCAGCAAACTCAGACAGGCCGTCGACTACGAGCAGTACTTC
TRBD2	TRBV30	-	TRBJ2-1	CAWRAGRSSYNEQFF	TGTGCCTGGAGAGCGGGGAGGAGCTCCTACAATGAGCAGTTCTTC